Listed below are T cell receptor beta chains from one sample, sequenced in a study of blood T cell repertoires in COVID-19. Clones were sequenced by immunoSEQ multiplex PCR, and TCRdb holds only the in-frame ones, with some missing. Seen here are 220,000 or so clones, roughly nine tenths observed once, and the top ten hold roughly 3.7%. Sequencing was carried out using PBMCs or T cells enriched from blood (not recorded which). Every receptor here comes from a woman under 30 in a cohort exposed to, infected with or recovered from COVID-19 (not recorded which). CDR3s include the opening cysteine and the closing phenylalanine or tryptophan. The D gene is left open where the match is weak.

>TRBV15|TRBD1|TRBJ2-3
CATSTDRSTDTQYF
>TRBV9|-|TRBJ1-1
CASSVAGGARTEAFF
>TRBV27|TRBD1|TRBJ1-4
CASSLAGGEVDEKLFF
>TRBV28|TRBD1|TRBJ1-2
CASSLEQGAYGYTF
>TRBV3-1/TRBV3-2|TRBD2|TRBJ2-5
CASSLGRGGETQYF
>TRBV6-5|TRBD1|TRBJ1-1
CASRRWTGRNTEAFF
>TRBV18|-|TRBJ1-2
CASSPQHREVGGYTF
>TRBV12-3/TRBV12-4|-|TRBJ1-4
CASRSRNEKLFF
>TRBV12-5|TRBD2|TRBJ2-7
CASGLVTGTSGPPHYEQYF
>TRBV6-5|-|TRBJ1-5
CASSSEGRDQPQHF
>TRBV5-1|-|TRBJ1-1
CATRREMNTEAFF
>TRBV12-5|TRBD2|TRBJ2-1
CASGLAGTSGAGVLQFF
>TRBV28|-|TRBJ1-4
CASSLPARTAINEKLFF
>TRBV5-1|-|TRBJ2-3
CASSAGQTGTDTQYF
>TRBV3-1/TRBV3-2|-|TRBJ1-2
CASSRGTGGDYGYTF
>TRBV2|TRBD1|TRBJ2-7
CASTLGQVHEQYF
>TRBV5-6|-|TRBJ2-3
CASSPLRGALDTQYF
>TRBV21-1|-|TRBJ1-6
CASRGSYSPLHF
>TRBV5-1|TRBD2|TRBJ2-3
CASSAGLGGADTQYF
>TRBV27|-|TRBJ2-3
CASSFRGFTDTQYF
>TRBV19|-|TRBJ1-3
CASSPGRSAGNTIYF
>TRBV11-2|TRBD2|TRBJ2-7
CASSLVRTSGREQYF
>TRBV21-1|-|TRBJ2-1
CASSKSGYNEQFF
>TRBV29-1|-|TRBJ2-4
CSVARGSEENIQYF
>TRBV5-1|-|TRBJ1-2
CASSVKGGENYGYTF
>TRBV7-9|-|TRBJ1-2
CASSLRDRQSLGYTF
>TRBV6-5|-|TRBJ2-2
CASNVEGPGGELFF
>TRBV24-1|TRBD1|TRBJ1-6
CATSGQGNSPLHF
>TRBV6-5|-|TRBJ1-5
CAAAGAIEQPQHF
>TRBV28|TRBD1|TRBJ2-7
CASSSGQGLAYEQYF
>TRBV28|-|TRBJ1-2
CASRTPSGDYGYTF
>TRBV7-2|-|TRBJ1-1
CASSLRGFDTEAFF
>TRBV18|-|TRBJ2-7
CASSPAAGLEYEQYF
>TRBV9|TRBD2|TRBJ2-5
CASSQTSGRVETQYF
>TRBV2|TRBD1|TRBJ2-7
CASSLIQGGEQYF
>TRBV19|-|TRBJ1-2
CASSRTDYGYTF
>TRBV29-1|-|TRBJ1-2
CSVEAGDYGYTF
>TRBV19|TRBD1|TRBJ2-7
CASSEDRGFDEQYF
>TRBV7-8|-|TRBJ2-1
CASSRLGARRFF
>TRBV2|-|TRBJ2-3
CASTVGGPNTDTQYF
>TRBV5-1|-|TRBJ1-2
CASSIGQYGYTF
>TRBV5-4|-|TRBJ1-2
CASSLESLGGKVYGYTF
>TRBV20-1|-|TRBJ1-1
CSASPVNTEAFF
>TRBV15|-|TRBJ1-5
CATSVRRFSNQPQHF
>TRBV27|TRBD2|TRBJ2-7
CASRPAAGYEQYF
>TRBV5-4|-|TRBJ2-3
CASSFTSRRGLTDTQYF
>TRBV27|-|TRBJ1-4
CASSLTPARGEKLFF
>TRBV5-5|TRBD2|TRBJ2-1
CASSLEAGDGYNEQFF
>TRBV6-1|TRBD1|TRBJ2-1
CASSEVGQHNEQFF
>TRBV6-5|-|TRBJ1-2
CASSTGSGYTF
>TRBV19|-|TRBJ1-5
CASNERDNQPQHF
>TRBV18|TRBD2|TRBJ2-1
CASSLLAGGTPSYNEQFF
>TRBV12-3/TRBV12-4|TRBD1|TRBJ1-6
CASSPSGGSPLHF
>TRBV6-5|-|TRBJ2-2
CASSLPYTGELFF
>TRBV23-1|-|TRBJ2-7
CASSPLDSEQYF
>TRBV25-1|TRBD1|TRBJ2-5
CASSEGGQGLTQYF
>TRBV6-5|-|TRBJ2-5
CASSLDSGETQYF
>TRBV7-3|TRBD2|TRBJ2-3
CASSPLAGGNTDTQYF
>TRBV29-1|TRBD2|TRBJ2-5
CSVVTSGQETQYF
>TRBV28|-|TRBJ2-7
CASSLSADWESSYEQYF